Presented here are 24 T cell receptor beta chains from one specimen sequenced in a study of cytomegalovirus exposure and HLA in healthy donors. The PCR made use of 60 Vbeta and 13 Jbeta primers. Produced via immunoSEQ multiplex PCR; TCRdb's table is partial and in-frame only. The sample has around 140,000 clones, about 80% seen once. Sequencing was performed on PBMCs. The receptors stem from a woman aged 60-75 years in good health and CMV-seropositive.

The chain recombines TRBV7-2 with TRBJ2-5, with 7 positions matching TRBD1. The CDR3 is made up of 17 amino acids. V trimming: 1 base; J trimming: 2 bases; junction bases outside the gene matches: 10. The V gene's germline CDR1 is SGHTA and CDR2 FQGNSA. The CDR3 reads CASSLVGDRNLQETQYF. DNA for the CDR3: TGTGCCAGCAGCTTAGTAGGGGACAGAAATCTTCAAGAGACCCAGTACTTC.

This chain joins TRBV9 and TRBJ1-2; TRBD1 matches at 7 bases. The germline V gene encodes CDR1 SGDLS and CDR2 YYNGEE. The ends lost 4 bases at V and 2 bases at J; junction bases unmatched: 8. The CDR3 is 15 residues long. CDR3 bases: TGTGCCAGCAGCCCGGGGACAGCCTACAACTATGGCTACACCTTC. Its protein is CASSPGTAYNYGYTF.

The J gene is TRBJ2-7, the V gene TRBV6-5; no reliable D call. CDR1 is MNHEY and CDR2 is SVGAGI in the germline V gene. V lost 2 bases and J lost 5, with 10 bases in between. The CDR3 has 13 amino acids. CDR3 protein: CASSYTWADEQYF. The CDR3 bases are TGTGCCAGCAGTTACACCTGGGCAGACGAGCAGTACTTC.

The chain joins TRBV4-1 to TRBJ2-7; 8 bases map to TRBD1. The CDR3 loop spans 15 amino acids. CDR1 and CDR2 from the germline V gene are MGHRA and YSYEKL. The ends lost 1 base at V and 2 bases at J; junction bases unmatched: 4. The CDR3 DNA reads TGCGCCAGCAGCCAAGGACAGGGGCCCCCCTACGAGCAGTACTTC. It encodes CASSQGQGPPYEQYF.

The chain has TRBV9 and TRBJ1-1; 8 bases match TRBD1. With V trimmed by 4 bases and J by 4 bases, 9 bases remained unmatched. The CDR3 is 15 amino acids. The V gene's germline CDR1 is SGDLS and CDR2 YYNGEE. This chain's CDR3 is CASSPQATGGTEAFF. The CDR3, as DNA: TGTGCCAGCAGCCCACAAGCAACAGGGGGCACTGAAGCTTTCTTT.

The rearrangement uses TRBV4-1 and TRBJ1-4; 7 bases are shared with TRBD1. Germline trimming cut 0 bases from V and 3 bases from J; bases unmatched to any gene: 7. The CDR3 sequence is 17 residues long. Germline CDR1 reads MGHRA; CDR2 reads YSYEKL. The DNA of the CDR3 is TGCGCCAGCAGCCAAGATGTGACAGGGCGGGCTAATGAAAAACTGTTTTTT. Translation gives CASSQDVTGRANEKLFF.

V gene TRBV4-2 combines with J gene TRBJ1-1, with D maybe TRBD1 (6 bases). Germline V gene sequence: CDR1 LGHNA, CDR2 YNFKEQ. The ends were cut back, 0 bases at V and 0 bases at J, with 17 bases in the middle. The CDR3 has 18 residues. The CDR3 loop is CASSQDAGTRFMNTEAFF. CDR3 nucleotides: TGTGCCAGCAGCCAAGATGCTGGGACAAGATTCATGAACACTGAAGCTTTCTTT.

The chain employs TRBV7-3 and TRBJ2-3, with 8 bases matching TRBD2. Trimming at V came to 4 bases and at J to 6 bases, leaving 9 bases not matched to a gene. The CDR3 runs 15 residues. CDR1 and CDR2 (germline): SGHTA, FQGTGA. CDR3 coding DNA: TGTGCCAGCAGCTCTTTTAGCGGGATGCAGGATACGCAGTATTTT. It translates to CASSSFSGMQDTQYF.

The V and J genes are TRBV6-6 and TRBJ2-7; TRBD2 is a possible D gene (6 bases). This CDR3 spans 14 amino acids. Germline V gene sequence: CDR1 MNHNY, CDR2 SVGAGI (reference sequence). The V and J ends lost 6 bases and 5 bases respectively, with 17 bases between them. In DNA, the CDR3 is TGTGCCAGCAGGAGATCTCATGGAGGGCACGAGCAGTACTTC. It is translated as CASRRSHGGHEQYF.

This chain joins TRBV5-1 and TRBJ1-2, with 7 bases matching TRBD1. Germline-derived CDR1 and CDR2 are SGHRS and YFSETQ. Trimming took 4 bases from V and 2 from J; bases not matched to a gene: 2. The CDR3 sequence is 13 residues long. CDR3 nucleotide sequence: TGCGCCAGCAGCGAGGGACAGAACTATGGCTACACCTTC. This translates into CASSEGQNYGYTF. Full variable domain (rest looked up from reference TRBV5-1 and TRBJ1-2): KAGVTQTPRYLIKTRGQQVTLSCSPISGHRSVSWYQQTPGQGLQFLFEYFSETQRNKGNFPGRFSGRQFSNSRSEMNVSTLELGDSALYLCASSEGQNYGYTFGSGTRLTVV.

With respect to this clone: A junction boundary mismatches the germline segment, possibly from a read error. The J gene is TRBJ1-2, the V gene TRBV19, with 9 bases matching TRBD1. Germline CDR1 is LNHDA and CDR2 is SQIVND (reference sequence). The CDR3 covers 14 residues. CDR3 protein: CASQLGTGLYSYTF. CDR3 DNA: TGTGCCAGCCAACTAGGGACAGGGCTCTATAGCTACACCTTC.

In this sample, this clone turned up a few times. The rearrangement joins TRBV27 to TRBJ2-7, with TRBD2 matching over 9 bases. Germline V CDR1 and CDR2: MNHEY, SMNVEV (reference sequence). The J segment lost 5 bases and the V segment lost 4 bases, leaving 9 bases of the junction unmatched. The CDR3 loop spans 15 amino acids. In nucleotides, the CDR3 is TGTGCCAGCAGTTCGTTTCTAGCGGGATGGGACGAGCAGTACTTC. As protein: CASSSFLAGWDEQYF.

The chain couples TRBV25-1 to TRBJ1-4; D uncertain. The germline V and J ends were trimmed by 5 bases and 5 bases, with 3 bases remaining between them. The germline V gene has CDR1 MGHDK and CDR2 SYGVNS. This CDR3 contains 11 residues. CDR3 DNA: TGTGCCAGCAGTCTCAATGAAAAACTGTTTTTT. Translation: CASSLNEKLFF.

This chain connects TRBV13 to TRBJ2-2; the D is unclear. The germline V gene has CDR1 PRHDT and CDR2 FYEKMQ (reference sequence). Trimming took off 2 bases at V and 2 bases at J, with 9 bases between the two ends. The CDR3 runs to 15 residues. The CDR3 here is CASSLRQTNTGELFF. Here the CDR3 DNA reads TGTGCCAGCAGCTTAAGACAAACAAACACCGGGGAGCTGTTTTTT.

V is TRBV25-1 and J is TRBJ1-6; 9 positions agree with TRBD1. Per germline, CDR1 MGHDK and CDR2 SYGVNS. Trimming cost V 5 bases and J 11 bases; bases outside gene matches: 4. The CDR3 has 13 residues. CDR3 amino acids: CASSLGQGPPLHF. CDR3 DNA sequence: TGTGCCAGCAGTTTGGGACAGGGCCCACCCCTCCACTTT.

This clone was counted a single time. The V and J genes are TRBV2 and TRBJ2-2; D is possibly TRBD2 (6 bases). Looked up from germline, CDR1 is SNHLY and CDR2 is FYNNEI. Trimming shortened V by 8 bases and J by 2 bases, and 12 bases separated the two germline ends. The CDR3 is made up of 14 amino acids. CDR3 in amino acids: CASVFGGNTGELFF. Written as DNA, the CDR3 is TGTGCCAGCGTCTTCGGGGGAAACACCGGGGAGCTGTTTTTT. The variable domain in full, with the rest retrieved from reference TRBV2 and TRBJ2-2, is EPEVTQTPSHQVTQMGQEVILRCVPISNHLYFYWYRQILGQKVEFLVSFYNNEISEKSEIFDDQFSVERPDGSNFTLKIRSTKLEDSAMYFCASVFGGNTGELFFGEGSRLTVL.

V gene TRBV25-1 combines with J gene TRBJ2-7; TRBD2 matches at 10 bases. V trimming: 2 bases; J trimming: 3 bases; junction bases outside the gene matches: 10. The CDR3 contains 17 residues. CDR1 MGHDK and CDR2 SYGVNS come from the germline V gene. CDR3 DNA: TGTGCCAGCAGTGAAATAGGCCTAGCGGGAGACGTCTACGAGCAGTACTTC. Its translation: CASSEIGLAGDVYEQYF.

The rearrangement joins TRBV7-3 to TRBJ2-3; 12 nucleotides line up with TRBD2. Germline lookup yields CDR1 SGHTA and CDR2 FQGTGA. The V gene end was trimmed by 4 bases and the J gene end by 1 base; junction bases not matched to a gene: 3. This CDR3 is 16 amino acids long. The CDR3 reads CASSSGLAGRTDTQYF. DNA of the CDR3: TGTGCCAGCAGCTCAGGACTAGCGGGACGCACAGATACGCAGTATTTT.

This chain connects TRBV19 to TRBJ1-5; TRBD1 matches at 7 bases. V gave up 5 bases and J gave up 4 bases; unmatched junction bases: 8. The CDR3 runs 15 residues. The V gene's germline CDR1 is LNHDA and CDR2 SQIVND (reference sequence). The CDR3: CASSSGQERNQPQHF. The CDR3 region has the DNA TGTGCCAGTAGTTCCGGACAGGAGAGGAATCAGCCCCAGCATTTT.

The sample holds one count of this clone. The rearrangement uses TRBV11-2 and TRBJ2-1; 9 nucleotides line up with TRBD2. This CDR3 has 16 amino acids. V trimming: 5 bases; J trimming: 1 base; junction bases outside the gene matches: 6. Looked up from germline, CDR1 is SGHAT and CDR2 is FQNNGV. CDR3 region: CASSPSGVPSYNEQFF. CDR3 sequence (DNA): TGTGCCAGCAGCCCTAGCGGGGTCCCTTCCTACAATGAGCAGTTCTTC.

The chain recombines TRBV11-2 with TRBJ2-3; 9 bases map to TRBD2. The CDR3 extends over 17 amino acids. Germline lookup yields CDR1 SGHAT and CDR2 FQNNGV. Trimming cost V 5 bases and J 2 bases; bases outside gene matches: 11. CDR3 nucleotides: TGTGCCAGCAGCCCCATGGGGGGGACTAGCTCCACAGATACGCAGTATTTT. Protein product: CASSPMGGTSSTDTQYF. Together with reference TRBV11-2 and TRBJ2-3, the CDR3 gives the full variable domain: EAGVAQSPRYKIIEKRQSVAFWCNPISGHATLYWYQQILGQGPKLLIQFQNNGVVDDSQLPKDRFSAERLKGVDSTLKIQPAKLEDSAVYLCASSPMGGTSSTDTQYFGPGTRLTVL.

The rearrangement joins TRBV7-3 to TRBJ2-7; 8 bases map to TRBD1. The CDR3 is 14 residues long. The germline V gene encodes CDR1 SGHTA and CDR2 FQGTGA. V was clipped by 1 base and J by 6 bases; unmatched bases: 5. The CDR3 DNA is TGTGCCAGCAGCTTAAGTCCAGGGGGCGGCGAGCAGTACTTC. Its translation: CASSLSPGGGEQYF. Filled out from reference TRBV7-3 and TRBJ2-7, the complete variable domain reads GAGVSQTPSNKVTEKGKYVELRCDPISGHTALYWYRQSLGQGPEFLIYFQGTGAADDSGLPNDRFFAVRPEGSVSTLKIQRTERGDSAVYLCASSLSPGGGEQYFGPGTRLTVT.

The gene calls are TRBV27 and TRBJ2-5, with D possibly TRBD1 on 5 matching bases. Trimming left V 1 base short and J 2 bases short, with 11 bases between. CDR3 length: 15 residues. In germline, CDR1 is MNHEY, CDR2 SMNVEV (reference sequence). The CDR3 nucleotides read TGTGCCAGCAGTTTATATCAGGGTTCGCAAGAGACCCAGTACTTC. Protein: CASSLYQGSQETQYF.

The chain uses TRBV11-2 and TRBJ2-5, with a possible D match to TRBD2 (6 bases). Germline loops: CDR1 SGHAT, CDR2 FQNNGV. V gave up 3 bases and J gave up 5 bases, with 22 bases separating them. The CDR3 has 17 amino acids. The CDR3 region is CASSLTGTPSVEETQYF. CDR3 nucleotides: TGTGCCAGCAGCTTGACCGGGACTCCGTCTGTGGAGGAGACCCAGTACTTC.